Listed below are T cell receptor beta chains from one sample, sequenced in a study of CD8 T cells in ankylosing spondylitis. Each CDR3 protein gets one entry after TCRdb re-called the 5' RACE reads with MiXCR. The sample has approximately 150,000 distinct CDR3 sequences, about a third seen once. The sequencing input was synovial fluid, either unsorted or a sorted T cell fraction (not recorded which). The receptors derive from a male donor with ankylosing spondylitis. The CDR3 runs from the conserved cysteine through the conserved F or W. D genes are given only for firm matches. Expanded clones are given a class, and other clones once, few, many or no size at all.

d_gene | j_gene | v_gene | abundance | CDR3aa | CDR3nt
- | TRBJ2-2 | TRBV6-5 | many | CASSYGGNTGELFF | TGTGCCAGCAGTTACGGGGGGAACACCGGGGAGCTGTTTTTT
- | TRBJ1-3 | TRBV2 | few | CASSRAEGNTIYF | TGTGCCAGCAGTCGGGCCGAAGGAAACACCATATATTTT
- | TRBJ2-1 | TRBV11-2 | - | CASSLRTGRSSSYNEQFF | TGTGCCAGCAGCCTAAGGACTGGGAGATCAAGCTCCTACAATGAGCAGTTCTTC
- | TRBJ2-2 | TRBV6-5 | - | CASITPTGELFF | TGTGCCAGCATCACTCCAACAGGGGAGCTGTTTTTT
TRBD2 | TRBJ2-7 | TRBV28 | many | CASSSRLAGGYRYEQYF | TGTGCCAGCAGTTCCCGACTAGCGGGAGGCTACCGGTACGAGCAGTACTTC
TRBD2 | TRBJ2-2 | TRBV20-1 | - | CSARPAGMNTGELFF | TGCAGTGCTAGACCAGCGGGGATGAACACCGGGGAGCTGTTTTTT
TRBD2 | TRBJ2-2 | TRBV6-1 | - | CASSHRLAGVVNTGELFF | TGTGCCAGCAGCCACCGACTAGCGGGAGTTGTGAACACCGGGGAGCTGTTTTTT
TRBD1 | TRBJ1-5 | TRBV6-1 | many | CASNGQGRRNQPQHF | TGTGCCAGCAACGGACAGGGGAGGAGAAATCAGCCCCAGCATTTT
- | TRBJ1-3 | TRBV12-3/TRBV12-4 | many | CASSFNPRSGLLGNTIYF | TGTGCCAGCAGTTTTAACCCCCGATCCGGGCTCCTTGGAAACACCATATATTTT
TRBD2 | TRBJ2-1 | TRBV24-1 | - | CATSDFGVAGANEQFF | TGTGCCACCAGTGATTTTGGAGTAGCGGGGGCCAATGAGCAGTTCTTC
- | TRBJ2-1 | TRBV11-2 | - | CASSRGTAGGPYNEQFF | TGTGCCAGCAGCCGAGGGACAGCCGGGGGACCATACAATGAGCAGTTCTTC
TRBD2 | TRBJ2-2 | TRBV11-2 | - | CASSLRGGASVGELFF | TGTGCCAGCAGCCTACGGGGGGGGGCCTCGGTCGGGGAGCTGTTTTTT
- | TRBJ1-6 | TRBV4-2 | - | CASSQEMGADYSPLHF | TGTGCCAGCAGCCAAGAAATGGGGGCAGACTATTCACCCCTCCACTTT
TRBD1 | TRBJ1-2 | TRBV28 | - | CASSLANWQGASFLGYGYTF | TGTGCCAGCAGTTTAGCGAACTGGCAGGGGGCGAGTTTTCTCGGCTATGGCTACACCTTC
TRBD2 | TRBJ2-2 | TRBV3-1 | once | CASSQDGGSGELSF | TGTGCCAGCAGCCAAGATGGGGGAAGCGGGGAGCTGTCTTTT
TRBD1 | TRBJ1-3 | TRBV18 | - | CASTSGTGGNTIYF | TGTGCCAGCACCTCCGGGACAGGGGGAAACACCATATATTTT
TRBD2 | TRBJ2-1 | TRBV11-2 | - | CASSLHKLGLATYNEQFF | TGTGCCAGCAGCTTACATAAATTGGGACTAGCGACCTACAATGAGCAGTTCTTC
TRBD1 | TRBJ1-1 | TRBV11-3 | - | CASRNQGVSEAFF | TGTGCCAGCAGAAATCAGGGGGTCTCTGAAGCTTTCTTT
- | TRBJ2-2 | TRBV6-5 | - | CASSYVGTGELFF | TGTGCCAGCAGTTACGTCGGCACCGGGGAGCTGTTTTTT
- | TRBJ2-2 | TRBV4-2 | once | CASSQDGGGKNTGELFF | TGTGCCAGCAGCCAAGATGGTGGGGGGAAGAACACCGGGGAGCTGTTTTTT
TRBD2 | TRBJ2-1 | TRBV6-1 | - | CASASGTSGNEQFF | TGTGCCAGCGCGTCAGGGACTAGCGGGAATGAGCAGTTCTTC
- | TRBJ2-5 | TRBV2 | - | CASRQTRTQETQYF | TGTGCCAGCAGGCAAACTAGGACCCAAGAGACCCAGTACTTC
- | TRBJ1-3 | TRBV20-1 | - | CSVTSSGNTIYF | TGCAGTGTAACTAGCTCTGGAAACACCATATATTTT
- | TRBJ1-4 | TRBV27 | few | CASSLGGLGEKLFF | TGTGCCAGCAGTTTAGGGGGTCTTGGGGAAAAACTGTTTTTT
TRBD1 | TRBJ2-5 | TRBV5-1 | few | CASSPGTGQETQYF | TGCGCCAGCAGCCCCGGGACAGGACAAGAGACCCAGTACTTC
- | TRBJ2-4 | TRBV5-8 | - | CASIPRASSAKNIQYF | TGTGCCAGCATCCCAAGGGCCTCGAGCGCCAAAAACATTCAGTACTTC
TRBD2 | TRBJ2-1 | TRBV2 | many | CASSGYGLAGVEQFF | TGTGCCAGCAGTGGTTACGGACTAGCGGGAGTTGAGCAGTTCTTC
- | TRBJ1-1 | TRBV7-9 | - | CASSLERYTEAFF | TGTGCCAGCAGCTTAGAAAGGTACACTGAAGCTTTCTTT
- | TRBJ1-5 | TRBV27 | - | CASSLWGNQPQHF | TGTGCCAGCAGTTTATGGGGCAATCAGCCCCAGCATTTT
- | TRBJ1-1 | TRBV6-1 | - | CASSPGVQGLTEAFF | TGTGCCAGCAGCCCGGGGGTTCAGGGGCTGACTGAAGCTTTCTTT
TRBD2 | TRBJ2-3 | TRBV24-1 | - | CATSGTGGPNDTDTQYF | TGTGCCACCAGTGGGACGGGAGGGCCGAACGACACAGATACGCAGTATTTT
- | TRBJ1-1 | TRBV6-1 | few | CASIPTALNTEAFF | TGTGCCAGCATTCCTACAGCGTTGAACACTGAAGCTTTCTTT
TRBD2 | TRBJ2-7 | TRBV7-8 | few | CASSLVGLAGGSYEQYF | TGTGCCAGCAGCTTAGTAGGACTAGCGGGGGGCTCCTACGAGCAGTACTTC
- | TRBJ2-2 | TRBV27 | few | CASSFPDTRELFF | TGTGCCAGCAGTTTCCCCGACACCAGGGAGCTGTTTTTT
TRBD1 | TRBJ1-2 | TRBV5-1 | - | CASSLASTGKDGYTF | TGCGCCAGCAGCTTGGCATCGACAGGGAAAGATGGCTACACCTTC
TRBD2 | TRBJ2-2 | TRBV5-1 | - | CASSLGLAGKNTGELFF | TGCGCCAGCAGCTTGGGACTAGCGGGAAAGAACACCGGGGAGCTGTTTTTT
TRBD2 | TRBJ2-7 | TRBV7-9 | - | CASSFDASGRQYF | TGTGCCAGCAGCTTCGATGCTAGCGGGAGGCAGTACTTC
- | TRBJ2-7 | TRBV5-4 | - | CASSLAGRSSEQYF | TGTGCCAGCAGCTTGGCGGGCAGGTCTTCCGAGCAGTACTTC
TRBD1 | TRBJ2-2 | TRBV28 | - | CASSFGRRTGYTGELFF | TGTGCCAGCAGTTTCGGGCGGAGGACAGGGTACACCGGGGAGCTGTTTTTT
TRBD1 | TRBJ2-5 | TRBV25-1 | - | CASSDPGQAQETQYF | TGTGCCAGCAGTGACCCTGGACAGGCTCAAGAGACCCAGTACTTC
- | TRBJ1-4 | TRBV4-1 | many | CASSQDHPQEKLFF | TGCGCCAGCAGCCAAGATCATCCCCAGGAAAAACTGTTTTTT
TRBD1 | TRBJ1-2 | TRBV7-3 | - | CASSVDRGGGYTF | TGTGCCAGCAGCGTAGACAGGGGAGGGGGCTACACCTTC
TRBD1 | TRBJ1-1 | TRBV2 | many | CASISDRVSEAFF | TGTGCCAGCATTTCGGACAGGGTCTCTGAAGCTTTCTTT
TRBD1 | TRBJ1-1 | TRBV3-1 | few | CASSIRGRVTPFF | TGTGCCAGCAGCATCAGGGGGCGCGTAACCCCTTTCTTT
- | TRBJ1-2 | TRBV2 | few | CASSGPSGSYTF | TGTGCCAGCAGTGGCCCCAGCGGGAGCTACACCTTC
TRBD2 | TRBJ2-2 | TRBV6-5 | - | CASSYPLAGGDTGELFF | TGTGCCAGCAGTTATCCTCTAGCGGGGGGAGACACCGGGGAGCTGTTTTTT
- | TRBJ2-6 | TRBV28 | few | CASSRTRTGANVLTF | TGTGCCAGCAGCCGGACACGGACTGGGGCCAACGTCCTGACTTTC